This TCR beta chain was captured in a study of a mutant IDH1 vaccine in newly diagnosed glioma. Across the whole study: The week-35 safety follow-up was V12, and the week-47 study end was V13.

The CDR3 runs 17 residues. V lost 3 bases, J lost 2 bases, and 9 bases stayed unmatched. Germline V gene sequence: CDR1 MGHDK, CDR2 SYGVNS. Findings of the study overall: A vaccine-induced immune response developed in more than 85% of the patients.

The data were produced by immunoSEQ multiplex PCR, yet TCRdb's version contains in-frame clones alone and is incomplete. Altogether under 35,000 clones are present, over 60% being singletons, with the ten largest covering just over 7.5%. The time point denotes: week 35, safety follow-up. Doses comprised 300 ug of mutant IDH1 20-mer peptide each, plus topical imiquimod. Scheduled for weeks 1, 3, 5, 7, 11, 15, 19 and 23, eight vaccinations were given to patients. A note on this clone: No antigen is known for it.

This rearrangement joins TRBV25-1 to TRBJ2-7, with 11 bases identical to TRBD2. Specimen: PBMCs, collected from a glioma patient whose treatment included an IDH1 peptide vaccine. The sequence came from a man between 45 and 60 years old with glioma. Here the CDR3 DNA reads TGTGCCAGCAGTGACCCTGGACTAGCGGGTTCTCCCTACGAGCAGTACTTC. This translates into CASSDPGLAGSPYEQYF.